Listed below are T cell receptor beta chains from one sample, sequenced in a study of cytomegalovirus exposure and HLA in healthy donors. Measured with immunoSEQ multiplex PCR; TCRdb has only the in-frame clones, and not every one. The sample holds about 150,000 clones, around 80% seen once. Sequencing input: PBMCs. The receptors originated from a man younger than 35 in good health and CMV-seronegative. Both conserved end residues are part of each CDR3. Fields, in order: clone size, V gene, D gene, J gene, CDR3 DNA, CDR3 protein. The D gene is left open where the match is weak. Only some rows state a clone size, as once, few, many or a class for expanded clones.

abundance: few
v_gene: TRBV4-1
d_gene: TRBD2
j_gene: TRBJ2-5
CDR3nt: TGCGCCAGCAGCCAAGCCGGACTAGCCCCAGGGACCCAGTACTTC
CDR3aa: CASSQAGLAPGTQYF

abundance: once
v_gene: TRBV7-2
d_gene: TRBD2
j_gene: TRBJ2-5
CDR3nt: TGTGCCAGCAGCTTAAATGGCGGGAGCCAAGAGACCCAGTACTTC
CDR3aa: CASSLNGGSQETQYF

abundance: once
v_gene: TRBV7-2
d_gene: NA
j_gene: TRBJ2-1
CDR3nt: TGTGCCAGCAGCTTAGTGGGCCTGATTAACAATGAGCAGTTCTTC
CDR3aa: CASSLVGLINNEQFF

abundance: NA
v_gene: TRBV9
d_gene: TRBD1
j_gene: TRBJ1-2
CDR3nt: TGTGCCAGCAGCGGGGACAGTAATTATGGCTACACCTTC
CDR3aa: CASSGDSNYGYTF

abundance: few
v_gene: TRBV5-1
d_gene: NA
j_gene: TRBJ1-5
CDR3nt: TGCGCCAGCAGCTTACACAGGACCCGCAATCAGCCCCAGCATTTT
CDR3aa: CASSLHRTRNQPQHF

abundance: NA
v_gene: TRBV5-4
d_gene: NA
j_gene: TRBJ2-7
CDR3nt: TGTGCCAGCAGCTTGTCTAGCGATTCCTACGAGCAGTACTTC
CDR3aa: CASSLSSDSYEQYF

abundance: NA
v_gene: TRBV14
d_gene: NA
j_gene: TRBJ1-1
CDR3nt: TGTGCCAGCAGCCAAGAAGGGGGAACTGAAGCTTTCTTT
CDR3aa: CASSQEGGTEAFF

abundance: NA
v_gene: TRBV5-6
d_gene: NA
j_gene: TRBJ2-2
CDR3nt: TGTGCCAGCAGCTTGGCCCCCATGGGGGAGCTGTTTTTT
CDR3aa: CASSLAPMGELFF

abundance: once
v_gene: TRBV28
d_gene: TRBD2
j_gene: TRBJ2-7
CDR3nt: TGTGCCAGCAGTTTAGGTCGACTAGCGGGAGCAGGAGAGCAGTACTTC
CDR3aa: CASSLGRLAGAGEQYF

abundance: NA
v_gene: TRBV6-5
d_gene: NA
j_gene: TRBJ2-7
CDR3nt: TGTGCCAGCAGTTACTCGGGGACTTCAGGCTCCTACGAGCAGTACTTC
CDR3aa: CASSYSGTSGSYEQYF

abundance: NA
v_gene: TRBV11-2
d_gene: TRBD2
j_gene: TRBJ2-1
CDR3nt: TGTGCCAGCAGCTCGTCTTCCCGCGGGAGGGCCGGTGAGCAGTTCTTC
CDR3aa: CASSSSSRGRAGEQFF

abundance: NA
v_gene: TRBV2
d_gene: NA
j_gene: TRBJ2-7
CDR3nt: TGTGCCACCCAGGGAGGGGGGTCGAGCTCCTACGAGCAGTACTTC
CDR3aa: CATQGGGSSSYEQYF

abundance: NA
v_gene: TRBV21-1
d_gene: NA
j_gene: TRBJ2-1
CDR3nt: TGTGCCAGCAGCAAGGACAGAAGGGCGACTAGCGGGGGACCCTACAATGAGCAGTTCTTC
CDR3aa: CASSKDRRATSGGPYNEQFF

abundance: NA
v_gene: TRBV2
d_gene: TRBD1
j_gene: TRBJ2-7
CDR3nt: TGTGCCAGCACCGGGACAGTAGACTACGAGCAGTACTTC
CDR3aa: CASTGTVDYEQYF